Shown below are 28 T cell receptor beta chains from a single sample sequenced in a study of T cell changes during pregnancy in multiple sclerosis (dated by TCRdb to between 2018 and 2021). The library was generated by the immunoSEQ multiplex PCR assay. This immuneACCESS table, as held by TCRdb, lists in-frame sequences with V and J called but not all clones. Of the missing ones, under half trace to an unresolved V gene in checked studies; the others have no known cause. A total of about 92,000 clones appear in this sample, around 93% of them only once. The ten biggest clones cover about 3.9% of the sample. The material was peripheral blood, obtained in the first trimester of pregnancy. The receptors originated from a female donor with multiple sclerosis, enrolled in a pregnancy study.

This chain links TRBV6-1 with TRBJ2-5; no firm D call. V was pared by 6 bases and J by 11 bases, with 10 bases between. The germline V gene has CDR1 MNHNS and CDR2 SASEGT. This CDR3 comprises 10 residues. In DNA form, the CDR3 reads TGTGCCAGCAGACTGGTAGAGCAGTACTTC. Residues: CASRLVEQYF.

This clone appeared once. V is TRBV4-2 and J is TRBJ2-3; 14 bases fit TRBD2. Germline V gene data show CDR1 as LGHNA and CDR2 as YNFKEQ. With V trimmed by 6 bases and J by 6 bases, 8 bases remained unmatched. The length of the CDR3 is 16 residues. The CDR3 DNA sequence: TGTGCCAGCAGTGGACGGACTAGCGGGGGGTGGGATACGCAGTATTTT. Amino acid sequence: CASSGRTSGGWDTQYF.

The genes are TRBV6-5 and TRBJ1-4; D unresolved. Germline CDR1 is MNHEY and CDR2 is SVGAGI. CDR3 size: 16 residues. Trimming pared 0 bases from V and 5 bases from J, leaving 13 bases between. CDR3 region: CASSYSTGELNEKLFF. DNA for the CDR3: TGTGCCAGCAGTTACTCGACTGGGGAGTTGAATGAAAAACTGTTTTTT.

The chain couples TRBV7-9 to TRBJ2-3, with 10 nucleotides matching TRBD2. Germline V gene data show CDR1 as SEHNR and CDR2 as FQNEAQ (reference sequence). The CDR3 is 19 amino acids. Germline trimming cut 1 base from V and 0 bases from J; bases unmatched to any gene: 10. CDR3 in amino acids: CASSLVILAGLTSTDTQYF. CDR3 DNA sequence: TGTGCCAGCAGCTTAGTAATACTAGCGGGGTTAACTAGCACAGATACGCAGTATTTT.

This clone was observed a single time. The rearrangement uses TRBV6-4 and TRBJ2-1; 12 bases line up with TRBD2. The CDR3 is 14 residues long. V shed 4 bases and J 7 bases; nucleotides not matched to a gene: 2. CDR1 and CDR2 (germline): MRHNA, SNTAGT. The CDR3 reads CASSGLAGGNEQFF. The CDR3 DNA follows: TGTGCCAGCAGTGGCCTAGCGGGGGGGAATGAGCAGTTCTTC.

The chain joins TRBV13 to TRBJ2-1, with 7 bases lining up with TRBD2. Germline assignment: CDR1 PRHDT and CDR2 FYEKMQ (reference sequence). With 7 bases clipped from V and 11 bases from J, the junction kept 11 bases outside the gene matches. The CDR3 runs to 13 residues. The CDR3 DNA sequence: TGTGCCAGCAACGTGGGGCTAGCGGCGAAGCAGTTCTTC. It yields the protein CASNVGLAAKQFF.

The V call is TRBV7-6, the J call TRBJ2-5; TRBD1 agrees at 9 bases. The CDR3 runs to 16 residues. Germline V gene lookup returns CDR1 SGHVS and CDR2 FNYEAQ. V shed 1 base, J shed 5 bases, and the junction held 8 bases outside the gene matches. CDR3 sequence reads: CASSLGGQGRRETQYF. CDR3 coding DNA: TGTGCCAGCAGCTTAGGGGGACAGGGCCGAAGGGAGACCCAGTACTTC.

The J gene is TRBJ1-6, the V gene TRBV19; maybe TRBD1 (5 bases). CDR1 and CDR2 (germline): LNHDA, SQIVND (reference sequence). The CDR3 is 16 amino acids. V shed 6 bases and J shed 10 bases, with 22 bases lying between them. The CDR3 sequence is CASSQGAGRLGSPLHF. DNA of the CDR3: TGTGCCAGTAGCCAAGGGGCAGGCCGCTTAGGGTCACCCCTCCACTTT.

This clone has just a few counts. V gene TRBV9 combines with J gene TRBJ2-7, with TRBD1 matching 9 bases. The V gene end was trimmed by 1 base and the J gene end by 3 bases; junction bases not matched to a gene: 5. The CDR3 is made up of 15 amino acids. From germline, CDR1 is SGDLS and CDR2 YYNGEE. The CDR3 protein is CASSVSGQGLYEQYF. DNA for the CDR3: TGTGCCAGCAGCGTATCGGGACAGGGACTCTACGAGCAGTACTTC.

The V call is TRBV15, the J call TRBJ2-3; D is possibly TRBD2 (7 bases). The ends were cut back, 2 bases at V and 6 bases at J, with 15 bases in the middle. CDR3 size: 15 residues. Germline V lookup: CDR1 LNHNV, CDR2 YYDKDF (reference sequence). This CDR3 reads CATSRLGGGGDTQYF. The CDR3 DNA is TGTGCCACCAGCAGATTAGGGGGGGGCGGGGATACGCAGTATTTT.

V usage is TRBV5-1 and J usage is TRBJ1-5; no definite D call. Germline-derived CDR1 and CDR2 are SGHRS and YFSETQ. The germline V and J ends were trimmed by 2 bases and 8 bases, with 14 bases remaining between them. This CDR3 is built from 14 residues. The CDR3 here is CASSLEGGVEPQHF. The DNA for the CDR3 is TGCGCCAGCAGCTTAGAGGGAGGAGTCGAGCCCCAGCATTTT.

V is TRBV7-3 and J is TRBJ2-1; possible D gene TRBD2, 5 bases. CDR3 length equals 12 residues. V was pared by 5 bases and J by 7 bases, with 9 bases between. Looked up from germline, CDR1 is SGHTA and CDR2 is FQGTGA. CDR3 in DNA: TGTGCCAGCAGCCCGGGGTATAATGAGCAGTTCTTC. Translation: CASSPGYNEQFF.

The table lists this clone with a few counts. The genes are TRBV29-1 and TRBJ1-5; a possible D gene is TRBD1 (5 bases). Trimming stripped 6 bases from V and 7 bases from J, with 19 bases between. The CDR3 is made up of 14 amino acids. Germline loops: CDR1 SQVTM, CDR2 ANQGSEA. In DNA, the CDR3 is TGCAGCGTCCTGGGGCCGGGGGATGTGCAGCCCCAGCATTTT. Amino acid sequence: CSVLGPGDVQPQHF.

The chain has TRBV7-9 and TRBJ1-6; D unclear. V dropped 0 bases and J dropped 8 bases, with 14 bases sitting between them. The V gene's germline CDR1 is SEHNR and CDR2 FQNEAQ (reference sequence). The CDR3 covers 16 residues. CDR3 sequence (DNA): TGTGCCAGCAGCTTAGCGCGGGCAGGTCGTCATTCACCCCTCCACTTT. Translation gives CASSLARAGRHSPLHF.

The V call is TRBV10-3, the J call TRBJ2-2; 7 nucleotides line up with TRBD1. Germline values: CDR1 ENHRY, CDR2 SYGVKD. The CDR3 is 15 residues long. V lost 4 bases and J lost 4; bases outside the gene matches: 6. CDR3 DNA sequence: TGTGCCATCAGTGGTAAGGGGGCGCCCACCGGGGAGCTGTTTTTT. Protein product: CAISGKGAPTGELFF.

The J gene is TRBJ1-2, the V gene TRBV6-1, with 8 nucleotides matching TRBD1. CDR1 MNHNS and CDR2 SASEGT come from the germline V gene. This CDR3 is built from 13 residues. V dropped 6 bases and J dropped 4; count of bases not matched to a gene: 4. This CDR3 is CASSRTGSYGYTF. The CDR3 DNA reads as TGTGCCAGCAGCCGGACAGGGTCCTATGGCTACACCTTC.

The genes are TRBV5-4 and TRBJ2-7, with D possibly matching TRBD1 (5 bases). Trimming stripped 1 base from V and 0 bases from J, with 11 bases between. Germline-derived CDR1 and CDR2 are SGHNT and YYREEE (reference sequence). The CDR3 has 15 residues. CDR3 sequence: CASSLPGPSSYEQYF. For the CDR3, the DNA is TGTGCCAGCAGCTTGCCAGGGCCAAGCTCCTACGAGCAGTACTTC.

The rearrangement links TRBV5-6 to TRBJ2-2, with D perhaps TRBD2 (5 bases). This CDR3 is 17 amino acids long. With 3 bases removed from V and 2 bases from J, the gap between germline ends came to 17 bases. Germline values: CDR1 SGHDT, CDR2 YYEEEE. CDR3 protein: CASSWSGRPENTGELFF. The CDR3 region has the DNA TGTGCCAGCAGCTGGAGCGGACGTCCTGAAAACACCGGGGAGCTGTTTTTT.

The V call is TRBV5-1, the J call TRBJ2-1; 14 nucleotides agree with TRBD2. Germline V CDR1 and CDR2: SGHRS, YFSETQ. J was trimmed by 4 bases and V by 4 bases; bases with no gene match: 7. The CDR3 runs to 17 residues. DNA of the CDR3: TGCGCCAGCAGCCGAGAGCGGACTAGCGGGGGGTACAATGAGCAGTTCTTC. Its translation: CASSRERTSGGYNEQFF. The full variable domain, completed using reference TRBV5-1 and TRBJ2-1, is KAGVTQTPRYLIKTRGQQVTLSCSPISGHRSVSWYQQTPGQGLQFLFEYFSETQRNKGNFPGRFSGRQFSNSRSEMNVSTLELGDSALYLCASSRERTSGGYNEQFFGPGTRLTVL.

The chain links TRBV19 to TRBJ1-4; 8 nucleotides align to TRBD1. V dropped 5 bases and J dropped 5; count of bases not matched to a gene: 1. The CDR3 contains 13 residues. Germline V gene sequence: CDR1 LNHDA, CDR2 SQIVND (reference sequence). The CDR3 DNA reads as TGTGCCAGTAGTTCAGGGGGCAATGAAAAACTGTTTTTT. It is translated as CASSSGGNEKLFF.

The chain recombines TRBV5-6 with TRBJ1-2, with D perhaps matching TRBD1 (6 bases). Germline-derived CDR1 and CDR2 are SGHDT and YYEEEE. The CDR3 consists of 15 residues. Between the trimmed V and J ends, which lost 3 bases and 8 bases, there was a span of 20 bases. The CDR3: CASSSWAGDLLGYTF. The CDR3 nucleotides are TGTGCCAGCAGCTCCTGGGCAGGGGACCTTTTAGGCTACACCTTC.

The chain combines TRBV11-2 with TRBJ2-5; D unresolved. With 1 base removed from V and 7 bases from J, the gap between germline ends came to 16 bases. This CDR3 spans 15 amino acids. The germline CDR1 and CDR2 sequences are SGHAT and FQNNGV. The CDR3 sequence is CASSLVSGALGTQYF. The DNA of the CDR3 is TGTGCCAGCAGCTTAGTCTCCGGAGCCTTGGGGACCCAGTACTTC.

This chain uses TRBV14 with TRBJ1-2; D is unclear. The length of the CDR3 is 16 residues. CDR1 is SGHDN, CDR2 FVKESK, per germline. V lost 0 bases to trimming and J lost 2 bases, with 13 bases between them. The CDR3 DNA is TGTGCCAGCAGCCAAGATTGGAGGCAGAAAAACTATGGCTACACCTTC. The encoded protein is CASSQDWRQKNYGYTF.

The chain carries TRBV13 and TRBJ2-1, with TRBD2 identical over 16 bases. The CDR3 totals 17 residues. Germline-derived CDR1 and CDR2 are PRHDT and FYEKMQ (reference sequence). The junction had 6 bases not matched to a gene; V was cut back by 5 bases and J by 5 bases. As DNA, the CDR3 is TGTGCCAGCAGCCTGGGACTAGCGGGGGGGCTAAACAATGAGCAGTTCTTC. Its translation: CASSLGLAGGLNNEQFF.

A note on this clone: At the DNA level, this CDR3 is encoded by other sequences in the same sample as well. This chain joins TRBV19 and TRBJ1-1, with D possibly matching TRBD1 (6 bases). In germline, CDR1 is LNHDA, CDR2 SQIVND (reference sequence). CDR3 length equals 13 residues. V shed 6 bases and J shed 0 bases, with 8 bases lying between them. CDR3 region: CASSGTLNTEAFF. The CDR3 DNA is TGTGCCAGTAGCGGGACATTGAACACTGAAGCTTTCTTT.

As to this clone: The sample contains more than one DNA sequence encoding this CDR3. The chain carries TRBV29-1 and TRBJ1-1, with D possibly being TRBD1 (6 bases). V lost 6 bases and J lost 0, with 8 bases in between. In germline, CDR1 is SQVTM, CDR2 ANQGSEA. The length of the CDR3 is 12 residues. CDR3 sequence reads: CSVGQLNTEAFF. In nucleotides, the CDR3 is TGCAGCGTCGGACAGTTGAACACTGAAGCTTTCTTT. Looking up the rest from reference TRBV29-1 and TRBJ1-1 gives the full variable domain: SAVISQKPSRDICQRGTSLTIQCQVDSQVTMMFWYRQQPGQSLTLIATANQGSEATYESGFVIDKFPISRPNLTFSTLTVSNMSPEDSSIYLCSVGQLNTEAFFGQGTRLTVV.

This chain links TRBV9 with TRBJ2-1; TRBD2 matches at 9 bases. This CDR3 is 16 amino acids long. Germline assignment: CDR1 SGDLS and CDR2 YYNGEE. Losses at the gene ends were 0 bases for V and 6 bases for J; bases not matched to a gene: 7. The CDR3 DNA sequence: TGTGCCAGCAGCGTAGAGTTGCGGGGGGGCCTCAATGAGCAGTTCTTC. Its translation is CASSVELRGGLNEQFF.

The chain carries TRBV27 and TRBJ1-5, with 8 bases lining up with TRBD1. The V and J ends lost 5 bases and 4 bases, in that order; junction bases with no gene match: 10. The germline gives CDR1 MNHEY, CDR2 SMNVEV (reference sequence). The CDR3 covers 16 residues. The CDR3 nucleotides are TGTGCCAGCAGTGCCCAGACAGGGGTGTCGAATCAGCCCCAGCATTTT. This translates into CASSAQTGVSNQPQHF.